The 31 T cell receptor beta chains presented below share a single source sample, sequenced in a study of T cell responses to AZD1222 COVID-19 vaccine. Assay: immunoSEQ multiplex PCR; the TCRdb copy retains only in-frame clones and omits some. In the table there are more than 95,000 clones, roughly 93% of which are singletons. Sequenced material: peripheral blood, taken 28 days after the second AZD1222 dose. Source of these receptors: an adult who received the AZD1222 COVID-19 vaccine.

The genes are TRBV5-1 and TRBJ1-3; 8 bases are shared with TRBD1. V gave up 0 bases and J gave up 8 bases; unmatched junction bases: 4. The CDR3 extends over 14 amino acids. The germline CDR1 and CDR2 sequences are SGHRS and YFSETQ. Here the CDR3 DNA reads TGCGCCAGCAGCTTGGCAGGGGGCATGGACACCATATATTTT. Translating gives CASSLAGGMDTIYF. Using reference TRBV5-1 and TRBJ1-3 for the parts outside the CDR3, the full variable domain is KAGVTQTPRYLIKTRGQQVTLSCSPISGHRSVSWYQQTPGQGLQFLFEYFSETQRNKGNFPGRFSGRQFSNSRSEMNVSTLELGDSALYLCASSLAGGMDTIYFGEGSWLTVV.

A single count supports this clone. The chain combines TRBV11-2 with TRBJ2-1, with D maybe TRBD2 (6 bases). The ends were cut back, 5 bases at V and 3 bases at J, with 17 bases in the middle. Germline CDR1 and CDR2: SGHAT and FQNNGV. CDR3 length equals 16 residues. CDR3 residues: CASSPVGTASYNEQFF. DNA for the CDR3: TGTGCCAGCAGCCCAGTAGGGACTGCCAGCTACAATGAGCAGTTCTTC.

The J gene is TRBJ2-5, the V gene TRBV28; D is ambiguous. Trimming stripped 8 bases from V and 1 base from J, with 8 bases between. The CDR3 spans 12 residues. Germline CDR1 is MDHEN and CDR2 is SYDVKM. Written as DNA, the CDR3 is TGTGCCAGCTACGGATTCCAAGAGACCCAGTACTTC. Residues: CASYGFQETQYF.

The chain links TRBV5-6 to TRBJ2-3, with TRBD2 matching over 15 bases. From germline, CDR1 is SGHDT and CDR2 YYEEEE. CDR3 length equals 18 residues. Unmatched junction bases numbered 9, after V lost 4 bases and J lost 3 bases. In DNA, the CDR3 is TGTGCCAGCAGCCTTGGGCCCGGACTAGCGGGAGGGACAGATACGCAGTATTTT. It yields the protein CASSLGPGLAGGTDTQYF.

A word on this clone: One end of the junction is discordant with germline, which a read error may explain. Other DNA sequences in the sample encode the same CDR3. The chain carries TRBV18 and TRBJ2-2, with 13 bases identical to TRBD2. This CDR3 has 16 residues. The germline gives CDR1 KGHSH, CDR2 LQKENI. The CDR3 DNA is TGTGCCAGCTCATCGGGACTAGCGGGGAACACCGGGGAACTGTTTTTT. Translating gives CASSSGLAGNTGELFF.

This clone was counted only a few times. This chain's CDR3 is CASSTDRADGYTF. CDR3 sequence (DNA): TGTGCCAGCAGCACGGACAGGGCCGATGGCTACACCTTC. The chain is built from TRBV5-5 and TRBJ1-2; 8 bases map to TRBD1. CDR1 and CDR2 (germline): SGHKS, YYEKEE (reference sequence). J gave up 6 bases and V 4 bases, and 5 bases lay outside the gene matches. The CDR3 is 13 residues long.

The gene calls are TRBV28 and TRBJ1-1; a possible D gene is TRBD1 (6 bases). V lost 7 bases and J lost 3, with 15 bases in between. The CDR3 runs 14 residues. Germline V gives CDR1 MDHEN, CDR2 SYDVKM. CDR3 region: CASTLWGLDTEAFF. Here the CDR3 DNA reads TGTGCCAGCACCCTGTGGGGGCTTGACACTGAAGCTTTCTTT.

J is TRBJ1-2 and V is TRBV27, with D perhaps matching TRBD1 (6 bases). This CDR3 comprises 16 residues. Trimming shortened V by 3 bases and J by 6 bases, and 20 bases separated the two germline ends. CDR1 MNHEY and CDR2 SMNVEV come from the germline V gene (reference sequence). The CDR3 sequence is CASSFRRGGRTDGYTF. The CDR3 nucleotides are TGTGCCAGCAGTTTCCGCCGAGGGGGTAGGACTGATGGCTACACCTTC.

This chain connects TRBV19 to TRBJ1-5, with a tentative D call TRBD1 (6 bases). V shed 6 bases and J shed 2 bases, with 14 bases lying between them. The length of the CDR3 is 15 residues. Germline-derived CDR1 and CDR2 are LNHDA and SQIVND (reference sequence). The CDR3 here is CASRQQTGRNQPQHF. The CDR3 bases are TGTGCCAGTAGACAACAAACAGGGCGCAATCAGCCCCAGCATTTT.

This chain joins TRBV3-1 (or the pseudogene TRBV3-2) and TRBJ1-2; maybe TRBD1 (5 bases). Between the trimmed V and J ends, which lost 4 bases and 6 bases, there was a span of 15 bases. Germline V gene data show CDR1 as LGHDT and CDR2 as YNNKEL (reference sequence). The CDR3 extends over 14 amino acids. The CDR3 region is CASSRGGETDGYTF. CDR3 nucleotides: TGTGCCAGCAGCCGGGGGGGTGAGACAGATGGCTACACCTTC.

The chain employs TRBV5-5 and TRBJ2-2; perhaps TRBD2 as D (6 bases). Germline lookup yields CDR1 SGHKS and CDR2 YYEKEE (reference sequence). The CDR3 spans 13 residues. Trimming took off 3 bases at V and 5 bases at J, with 8 bases between the two ends. The DNA for the CDR3 is TGTGCCAGCAGCTCCCGGGGGACCGGGGAGCTGTTTTTT. Translation gives CASSSRGTGELFF.

The rearrangement uses TRBV10-3 and TRBJ2-5; tentatively, D is TRBD1 or TRBD2 (5 bases each). Germline V gene sequence: CDR1 ENHRY, CDR2 SYGVKD. Trimming shortened V by 4 bases and J by 2 bases, and 11 bases separated the two germline ends. There are 14 residues in the CDR3. The CDR3, as DNA: TGTGCCATCAGTGGTGGGACGAAACAAGAGACCCAGTACTTC. Translating it yields CAISGGTKQETQYF.

V usage is TRBV28 and J usage is TRBJ1-1; no clear D gene. CDR1 is MDHEN, CDR2 SYDVKM, per germline. The V gene lost 9 bases and the J gene lost 1 base, with 9 bases spanning the gap. The CDR3 runs to 12 residues. The CDR3 is CARTSRNTEAFF. DNA for the CDR3: TGTGCCAGGACTAGTAGGAACACTGAAGCTTTCTTT.

CDR3 nucleotides: TGTGCCAGTAGCGCCGGGGACACAGATACGCAGTATTTT. Translation gives CASSAGDTDTQYF. The rearrangement uses TRBV19 and TRBJ2-3; tentative D call: TRBD2 (5 bases). The CDR3 runs to 13 residues. The V and J ends lost 6 bases and 2 bases respectively, with 9 bases between them. Germline lookup yields CDR1 LNHDA and CDR2 SQIVND (reference sequence).

This chain connects TRBV19 to TRBJ2-1, with D possibly matching TRBD2 (5 bases). V was pared by 7 bases and J by 7 bases, with 14 bases between. This CDR3 is built from 13 residues. The V gene's germline CDR1 is LNHDA and CDR2 SQIVND (reference sequence). CDR3 in DNA: TGTGCCAGTACTGACTACCCGTTGAATGAGCAGTTCTTC. Translating gives CASTDYPLNEQFF.

The chain joins TRBV7-8 to TRBJ2-3; 7 positions match TRBD2. V lost 3 bases to trimming and J lost 2 bases; unmatched junction nucleotides: 11. This CDR3 spans 17 amino acids. Per germline, CDR1 SGHVS and CDR2 FQNEAQ. DNA of the CDR3: TGTGCCAGCAGCTTTGGGGCTAGCGGAGGAGTCACAGATACGCAGTATTTT. Translated, it gives CASSFGASGGVTDTQYF.

This clone was detected only a few times. The chain recombines TRBV6-4 with TRBJ2-6, with D unresolved. CDR3 size: 16 residues. Deletions cut 0 bases from V and 0 bases from J, with 6 bases between. Per the germline V gene, CDR1 is MRHNA and CDR2 is SNTAGT. CDR3 sequence reads: CASSDSPSSGANVLTF. CDR3 coding DNA: TGTGCCAGCAGTGACTCGCCCAGCTCTGGGGCCAACGTCCTGACTTTC.

V and J are TRBV28 and TRBJ2-7; 12 nucleotides line up with TRBD2. Trimming took 6 bases from V and 1 from J; bases not matched to a gene: 7. The CDR3 runs to 16 residues. Germline loops: CDR1 MDHEN, CDR2 SYDVKM. The DNA for the CDR3 is TGTGCCAGCAGCCGGCCCGGACTAGCGGGATCCTACGAGCAGTACTTC. It yields the protein CASSRPGLAGSYEQYF.

This sequence joins TRBV20-1 and TRBJ2-5, with D hard to call. Trimming took 3 bases from V and 2 from J, leaving 7 bases between them. CDR3 length equals 12 residues. Germline-derived CDR1 and CDR2 are DFQATT and SNEGSKA (reference sequence). For the CDR3, the DNA is TGCAGTGCTAGTTTACAGCAAGAGACCCAGTACTTC. It is translated as CSASLQQETQYF.

V and J are TRBV6-1 and TRBJ1-5; D not certain. V lost 6 bases and J 0 bases, leaving 3 bases between the germline ends. The CDR3 consists of 12 residues. From germline, CDR1 is MNHNS and CDR2 SASEGT. In nucleotides, the CDR3 is TGTGCCAGCAGGGGTAGCAATCAGCCCCAGCATTTT. It specifies CASRGSNQPQHF.

This clone was recorded only once. The rearrangement joins TRBV15 to TRBJ2-6; TRBD2 is a possible D gene (6 bases). Germline V gene lookup returns CDR1 LNHNV and CDR2 YYDKDF (reference sequence). Trimming stripped 5 bases from V and 3 bases from J, with 11 bases between. CDR3 length equals 15 residues. The CDR3 spells CATSPGTGGANVLTF. In DNA form, the CDR3 reads TGTGCCACCAGCCCAGGGACTGGTGGGGCCAACGTCCTGACTTTC.

This clone came up a few times. The chain joins TRBV5-4 to TRBJ2-2, with 7 bases aligning to TRBD1. The V gene end was trimmed by 3 bases and the J gene end by 5 bases; junction bases not matched to a gene: 7. Germline CDR1 is SGHNT and CDR2 is YYREEE (reference sequence). The CDR3 length is 15 residues. The CDR3 DNA sequence: TGTGCCAGCAGCTCGCTGCAGGGGGTAACCGGGGAGCTGTTTTTT. Its protein product is CASSSLQGVTGELFF.

This chain connects TRBV9 to TRBJ1-4; D ambiguous. Trimming cost V 0 bases and J 6 bases, with 12 bases left between them. Germline V gene data show CDR1 as SGDLS and CDR2 as YYNGEE. The CDR3 runs 15 residues. CDR3 sequence: CASSVGPGFDEKLFF. CDR3 sequence (DNA): TGTGCCAGCAGCGTAGGTCCGGGATTTGATGAAAAACTGTTTTTT.

V and J are TRBV10-2 and TRBJ2-3; D possibly corresponds to TRBD2 (6 bases). The CDR3 covers 16 residues. CDR1 is WSHSY, CDR2 SAAADI, per germline. V was shortened by 4 bases and J by 2 bases, with 16 bases between the two germline ends. DNA of the CDR3: TGCGCCAGCAGTGGGAAAAATAGCGGATACACAGATACGCAGTATTTT. This translates into CASSGKNSGYTDTQYF.

The genes are TRBV28 and TRBJ2-7; 7 bases map to TRBD1. Germline V gene sequence: CDR1 MDHEN, CDR2 SYDVKM. CDR3 length equals 14 residues. Trimming took 3 bases from V and 2 from J; bases not matched to a gene: 4. In DNA form, the CDR3 reads TGTGCCAGCAGTTTCCCCGGGACAGCCTACGAGCAGTACTTC. Translated: CASSFPGTAYEQYF. Drawing the rest from reference TRBV28 and TRBJ2-7, the complete variable domain is DVKVTQSSRYLVKRTGEKVFLECVQDMDHENMFWYRQDPGLGLRLIYFSYDVKMKEKGDIPEGYSVSREKKERFSLILESASTNQTSMYLCASSFPGTAYEQYFGPGTRLTVT.

The gene calls are TRBV5-1 and TRBJ1-4; D not resolved. From germline, CDR1 is SGHRS and CDR2 YFSETQ. The ends were cut back, 2 bases at V and 5 bases at J, with 10 bases in the middle. The CDR3 has 14 amino acids. The CDR3 DNA sequence: TGCGCCAGCAGCTTAGGTCCAGGCAATGAAAAACTGTTTTTT. This translates into CASSLGPGNEKLFF. Looking up the rest from reference TRBV5-1 and TRBJ1-4 gives the full variable domain: KAGVTQTPRYLIKTRGQQVTLSCSPISGHRSVSWYQQTPGQGLQFLFEYFSETQRNKGNFPGRFSGRQFSNSRSEMNVSTLELGDSALYLCASSLGPGNEKLFFGSGTQLSVL.

The chain uses TRBV11-2 and TRBJ1-5; D not resolved. There are 14 residues in the CDR3. CDR1 and CDR2 (germline): SGHAT, FQNNGV. V lost 0 bases to trimming and J lost 6 bases, with 9 bases between them. The CDR3 reads CASSLDHRAQPQHF. In DNA, the CDR3 is TGTGCCAGCAGCTTAGATCATCGGGCTCAGCCCCAGCATTTT.

The rearrangement joins TRBV19 to TRBJ1-5, with 8 bases lining up with TRBD1. The CDR3 consists of 16 residues. Germline CDR1 and CDR2: LNHDA and SQIVND (reference sequence). The J segment lost 3 bases and the V segment lost 1 base, leaving 5 bases of the junction unmatched. The CDR3 region is CASSIGDRGPNQPQHF. The CDR3 nucleotides read TGTGCCAGTAGTATAGGCGACAGGGGCCCCAATCAGCCCCAGCATTTT.

The rearrangement links TRBV28 to TRBJ1-6, with 8 bases that match TRBD1. The CDR3 is 14 residues long. The trim removed 5 bases at V and 10 bases at J, leaving 7 bases unmatched. Per the germline V gene, CDR1 is MDHEN and CDR2 is SYDVKM. The CDR3 DNA follows: TGTGCCAGCAGTCAAGGACAGGGAAGGTCACCCCTCCACTTT. Its translation is CASSQGQGRSPLHF.

This clone has a single count. The rearrangement links TRBV2 to TRBJ2-1, with D perhaps assigned TRBD1 or TRBD2 (7 bases each). Between the trimmed V and J ends, which lost 6 bases and 6 bases, there was a span of 21 bases. The CDR3 runs to 16 residues. The germline gives CDR1 SNHLY, CDR2 FYNNEI. CDR3 amino acids: CASSTQGGLTFNEQFF. The CDR3, as DNA: TGTGCCAGCAGCACTCAGGGGGGACTAACTTTCAATGAGCAGTTCTTC.

J is TRBJ2-2 and V is TRBV15; TRBD1 agrees at 8 bases. Per the germline V gene, CDR1 is LNHNV and CDR2 is YYDKDF (reference sequence). V lost 6 bases to trimming and J lost 6 bases; unmatched junction nucleotides: 9. The length of the CDR3 is 15 residues. The DNA of the CDR3 is TGTGCCACCAGTAAGAGCAGGGGGCTGTCCGGGGAGCTGTTTTTT. Its protein is CATSKSRGLSGELFF.